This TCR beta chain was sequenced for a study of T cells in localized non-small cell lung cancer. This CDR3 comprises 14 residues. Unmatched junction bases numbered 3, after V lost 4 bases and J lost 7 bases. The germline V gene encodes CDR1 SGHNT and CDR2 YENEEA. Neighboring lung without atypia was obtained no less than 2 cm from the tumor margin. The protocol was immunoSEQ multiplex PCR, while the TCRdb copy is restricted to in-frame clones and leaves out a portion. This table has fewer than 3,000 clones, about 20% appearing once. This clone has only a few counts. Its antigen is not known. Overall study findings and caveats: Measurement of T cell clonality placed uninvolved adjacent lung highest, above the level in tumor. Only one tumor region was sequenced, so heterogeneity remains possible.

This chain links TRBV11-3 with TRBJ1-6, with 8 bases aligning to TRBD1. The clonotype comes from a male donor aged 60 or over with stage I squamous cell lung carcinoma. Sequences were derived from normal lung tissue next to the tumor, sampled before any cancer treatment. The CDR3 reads CASSSRGRNSPLHF. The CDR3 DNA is TGTGCCAGCAGCTCCAGGGGGCGGAATTCACCCCTCCACTTT.